This T cell receptor (beta chain) was sequenced for a study of blood T cell repertoires in COVID-19. At the level of the study: Material from acute and convalescent COVID-19 was sourced from the United States, Italy and Spain. Sources were T cells, B-cell-depleted T cells, or PBMCs; the material itself was cDNA or gDNA.

Enrollment of patients from Seattle took place during active infection, with longitudinal follow-up. Original data processing: Nucleated cell number was recorded as an estimate derived from reference gene primer amplification. Sequenced by immunoSEQ multiplex PCR; TCRdb stores in-frame clones only, minus some. From that table come the V and J calls and clone size; the DNA was used to work out D and trimming. The sample carries about 200,000 clones, approximately 84% recorded once. The V gene's germline CDR1 is LGHDT and CDR2 YNNKEL (reference sequence). The V end was cut by 1 base, the J end by 6 bases, with 12 bases between. This CDR3 has 14 residues.

The receptor comes from a woman aged 80 or older with COVID-19, enrolled during active disease. The sample taken for sequencing was peripheral blood. This chain joins TRBV3-1 (or the pseudogene TRBV3-2) and TRBJ1-1; D might be TRBD1 (5 bases). The CDR3 region has the DNA TGTGCCAGCAGCCAAGGGGGGGGAGTGGCTGAAGCTTTCTTT. This translates into CASSQGGGVAEAFF.